The TCR beta chain under discussion was sequenced for a study of cytomegalovirus exposure and HLA in healthy donors. General study results and limits: It was approximately 160 TCR beta chains that were listed as cytomegalovirus-associated. Under in vitro conditions, three CMV-associated chains were confirmed as specific for CMV antigens. For most TCR sequences rarity was the rule, although some public TCRs occurred in many donors. Presence/absence analyses rested on an assumption that sequencing depth was roughly uniform across donors.

The CDR3 length is 13 residues. The germline V gene has CDR1 GTSNPN and CDR2 SVGIG (reference sequence). V dropped 5 bases and J dropped 4 bases, with 12 bases sitting between them. The PCR had 60 Vbeta and 13 Jbeta primers. Generated by immunoSEQ multiplex PCR, the TCRdb table keeps only in-frame clones and is missing some. The sample totals tens of thousands of clones. With regard to this clone: Its antigen remains unknown.

This clonotype originated in a woman aged 40 to 50 in good health and CMV-seropositive. Sequencing was performed on PBMCs. V usage is TRBV30 and J usage is TRBJ1-3, with a tentative D call TRBD1 (5 bases). The CDR3 region has the DNA TGTGCCTGGGGGGGGACCCAAGGAAACACCATATATTTT. Amino acid sequence: CAWGGTQGNTIYF.